The 10 T cell receptor beta chains below come from one sample, sequenced in a study of CD8 T cells in ankylosing spondylitis. TCRdb recomputed calls from the 5' RACE reads with MiXCR, one row per CDR3 protein. In the table there are 350,000 to 400,000 distinct CDR3 sequences, roughly 20% of which are singletons. Sequencing input: blood, either unsorted or a sorted T cell fraction (not recorded which). The receptor set was obtained from a male donor with ankylosing spondylitis or in good health (not recorded which).

There are a few counts of this clonotype. CDR3 sequence: CASSSPHNNEQFF. The CDR3 DNA follows: TGTGCCAGCAGCTCCCCCCACAACAATGAGCAGTTCTTC. The chain carries TRBV5-5 and TRBJ2-1, with D hard to call. The CDR3 contains 13 residues. Trimming stripped 3 bases from V and 5 bases from J, with 9 bases between. From germline, CDR1 is SGHKS and CDR2 YYEKEE (reference sequence).

In its sample, this clonotype was seen a few times. The rearrangement uses TRBV12-3 or TRBV12-4 and TRBJ1-6, with 7 bases matching TRBD1. J lost 7 bases, V lost 5 bases, and 5 bases had no gene match. The CDR3 covers 14 residues. CDR3 in DNA: TGTGCCAGCAGTCGGACAGGTGTAAATTCACCCCTCCACTTT. Translation gives CASSRTGVNSPLHF.

The chain carries TRBV12-3 or TRBV12-4 and TRBJ2-1, with 10 bases identical to TRBD2. After removal of 6 bases from V and 3 bases from J, the junction contained 8 bases not matched to a gene. The CDR3 runs to 16 residues. CDR3 DNA sequence: TGTGCCAGCAGCCCTAGCGGGGGACCTAACTACAATGAGCAGTTCTTC. Translation gives CASSPSGGPNYNEQFF.

This chain connects TRBV4-1 to TRBJ1-2, with D maybe TRBD1 (6 bases). CDR3 length equals 15 residues. Trimming shortened V by 0 bases and J by 8 bases, and 16 bases separated the two germline ends. CDR1 is MGHRA and CDR2 is YSYEKL in the germline V gene. Here the CDR3 reads CASSQEGRAGEGYTF. The DNA of the CDR3 is TGCGCCAGCAGCCAAGAAGGTAGGGCAGGGGAAGGCTACACCTTC.

The chain is built from TRBV10-3 and TRBJ2-3; 12 positions agree with TRBD1. Trimming at V came to 3 bases and at J to 6 bases, leaving 7 bases not matched to a gene. The CDR3 is 16 amino acids. Germline CDR1 reads ENHRY; CDR2 reads SYGVKD. CDR3 in DNA: TGTGCCATCAGTGACCCCGGGACAGGGGGCCTGGATACGCAGTATTTT. Its translation is CAISDPGTGGLDTQYF.

This sequence joins TRBV5-1 and TRBJ2-3, with D perhaps matching TRBD1 (6 bases). CDR1 SGHRS and CDR2 YFSETQ come from the germline V gene. The CDR3 runs to 16 residues. V was shortened by 7 bases and J by 1 base, with 19 bases between the two germline ends. This chain's CDR3 is CASGPRTVSGTDTQYF. DNA of the CDR3: TGCGCCAGCGGCCCCCGGACAGTATCGGGCACAGATACGCAGTATTTT.

The table lists this clonotype with a few counts. The V gene is TRBV5-1, the J gene TRBJ2-3, with TRBD2 identical over 8 bases. CDR3 size: 15 residues. V was clipped by 0 bases and J by 4 bases; unmatched bases: 4. The germline V gene has CDR1 SGHRS and CDR2 YFSETQ. CDR3 nucleotide sequence: TGCGCCAGCAGCTTGGCGTCTAGCGGGTCAGATACGCAGTATTTT. It is translated as CASSLASSGSDTQYF.

The chain joins TRBV5-1 to TRBJ2-6; the D is unclear. The V end lost 0 bases, the J end lost 0 bases, and 7 bases lay between the germline ends. The CDR3 length is 16 residues. In germline, CDR1 is SGHRS, CDR2 YFSETQ. CDR3 nucleotides: TGCGCCAGCAGCTTGGGGCCGCCCTCTGGGGCCAACGTCCTGACTTTC. Translation: CASSLGPPSGANVLTF.

This clonotype was detected only a few times. The chain joins TRBV27 to TRBJ2-1; D uncertain. The CDR3 sequence is 14 residues long. CDR1 and CDR2 (germline): MNHEY, SMNVEV (reference sequence). Trimming removed 3 bases from V and 4 bases from J, with 10 bases in between. Here the CDR3 reads CASSFSGLYNEQFF. The CDR3 DNA reads as TGTGCCAGCAGTTTCTCGGGTTTGTACAATGAGCAGTTCTTC.

The chain has TRBV27 and TRBJ2-5; D possibly matches TRBD1 or TRBD2 (6 bases each). V shed 1 base and J shed 5 bases, with 11 bases lying between them. This CDR3 spans 14 amino acids. Germline V gene sequence: CDR1 MNHEY, CDR2 SMNVEV (reference sequence). CDR3 sequence: CASSLWGAGETQYF. The CDR3 DNA reads TGTGCCAGCAGTTTATGGGGGGCAGGGGAGACCCAGTACTTC.